The 26 T cell receptor beta chains reported below all come from one sample, sequenced in a study of blood T cell repertoires in COVID-19 (dated by TCRdb to the early 2020s). Library preparation employed the immunoSEQ multiplex PCR assay. Drawn from immuneACCESS, this table holds only the in-frame rearrangements with V and J called that TCRdb kept. Clones are partly lost; checked studies trace under half to an unresolved V gene and leave the rest unexplained. This sample holds over 300,000 clones; 70% to 90% were observed only once. Less than 6% of the sample comes from the top ten. Sequencing was done on a sample of PBMCs or T cells enriched from blood (not recorded which). The receptors derive from a woman in her twenties or thirties who had recovered from COVID-19.

This clone was seen a handful of times. The chain uses TRBV4-2 and TRBJ1-2; TRBD1 matches at 8 bases. Germline CDR1 and CDR2: LGHNA and YNFKEQ. There are 14 residues in the CDR3. The J segment lost 6 bases and the V segment lost 1 base, leaving 4 bases of the junction unmatched. In nucleotides, the CDR3 is TGTGCCAGCAGCCAAGGTGGACAGGGAGATGGCTACACCTTC. It codes for CASSQGGQGDGYTF.

The chain joins TRBV19 to TRBJ1-2; TRBD1 might be the D (6 bases). V was shortened by 9 bases and J by 3 bases, with 8 bases between the two germline ends. Germline assignment: CDR1 LNHDA and CDR2 SQIVND (reference sequence). This CDR3 contains 11 residues. The CDR3 loop reads CASRQDYGYTF. In DNA form, the CDR3 reads TGTGCCAGCAGACAGGACTATGGCTACACCTTC.

The chain couples TRBV6-5 to TRBJ1-2; 7 bases are shared with TRBD1. V trimming: 7 bases; J trimming: 5 bases; junction bases outside the gene matches: 13. The CDR3 is made up of 15 amino acids. Germline CDR1 MNHEY, CDR2 SVGAGI. CDR3 nucleotide sequence: TGTGCCAGCACCGAAGGATTGGGGACAGAATATGGCTACACCTTC. This translates into CASTEGLGTEYGYTF.

V usage is TRBV4-3 and J usage is TRBJ2-3; D possibly corresponds to TRBD1 (5 bases). The CDR3 has 16 amino acids. Looked up from germline, CDR1 is LGHNA and CDR2 is YSLEER. The V and J ends lost 0 bases and 5 bases respectively, with 15 bases between them. CDR3: CASSQEIRAGIDTQYF. CDR3 coding DNA: TGCGCCAGCAGCCAAGAAATAAGGGCAGGGATAGATACGCAGTATTTT.

This chain uses TRBV30 with TRBJ1-5; unclear D gene. The CDR3 contains 15 residues. Germline values: CDR1 GTSNPN, CDR2 SVGIG (reference sequence). V was clipped by 0 bases and J by 3 bases, with 12 bases between them. The CDR3 spells CAWSVLAGFNQPQHF. The CDR3 nucleotides are TGTGCCTGGAGTGTACTTGCGGGGTTCAATCAGCCCCAGCATTTT.

V usage is TRBV6-4 and J usage is TRBJ1-2, with TRBD1 as a possible D gene (6 bases). The CDR3 runs to 13 residues. Trimming shortened V by 5 bases and J by 4 bases, and 11 bases separated the two germline ends. Germline loops: CDR1 MRHNA, CDR2 SNTAGT. The CDR3 spells CASSQGRGYGYTF. The CDR3, as DNA: TGTGCCAGCAGTCAAGGCAGGGGCTATGGCTACACCTTC.

This clone has a handful of counts. The chain uses TRBV27 and TRBJ1-5, with D possibly matching TRBD1 (6 bases). The V end was cut by 3 bases, the J end by 4 bases, with 19 bases between. From germline, CDR1 is MNHEY and CDR2 SMNVEV (reference sequence). This CDR3 has 17 residues. The CDR3 DNA reads as TGTGCCAGCAGTTTCAGCGGGGGGGCGACAAGGAATCAGCCCCAGCATTTT. Amino acids: CASSFSGGATRNQPQHF.

The J gene is TRBJ1-1, the V gene TRBV27; D not certain. Germline loops: CDR1 MNHEY, CDR2 SMNVEV (reference sequence). The CDR3 consists of 15 residues. The V end lost 2 bases, the J end lost 2 bases, and 12 bases lay between the germline ends. The CDR3 nucleotides are TGTGCCAGCAGTTTAGACGCAGGACTCAACACTGAAGCTTTCTTT. The encoded protein is CASSLDAGLNTEAFF.

J is TRBJ1-1 and V is TRBV5-1, with 11 nucleotides matching TRBD1. The length of the CDR3 is 15 residues. V was clipped by 3 bases and J by 9 bases; unmatched bases: 10. From germline, CDR1 is SGHRS and CDR2 YFSETQ. Here the CDR3 DNA reads TGCGCCAGCAGCTCATCCCGGGACAGGGGGTTTCAAGCTTTCTTT. Amino acids: CASSSSRDRGFQAFF.

This chain links TRBV19 with TRBJ2-7; TRBD1 agrees at 8 bases. The CDR3 is 15 residues long. From germline, CDR1 is LNHDA and CDR2 SQIVND (reference sequence). The trim removed 5 bases at V and 4 bases at J, leaving 10 bases unmatched. In DNA form, the CDR3 reads TGTGCCAGTAGTGCAACCGGGACAGGATATTACGAGCAGTACTTC. It yields the protein CASSATGTGYYEQYF.

This chain uses TRBV7-2 with TRBJ1-2; a possible D gene is TRBD1 (6 bases). The ends were cut back, 7 bases at V and 8 bases at J, with 17 bases in the middle. CDR3 length: 13 amino acids. Germline CDR1 reads SGHTA; CDR2 reads FQGNSA. As DNA, the CDR3 is TGTGCCAGCAACTCACAGGGAGCAGGAGGCTACACCTTC. It encodes CASNSQGAGGYTF.

The rearrangement joins TRBV19 to TRBJ1-2, with 9 nucleotides matching TRBD1. The CDR3 is 14 residues long. V shed 3 bases and J 8 bases; nucleotides not matched to a gene: 7. Germline CDR1 and CDR2: LNHDA and SQIVND (reference sequence). The CDR3 here is CASSMMGQGEGYTF. The CDR3 DNA follows: TGTGCCAGTAGTATGATGGGACAGGGTGAGGGCTACACCTTC.

A single count supports this clone. The chain recombines TRBV2 with TRBJ2-7; 10 bases are a match to TRBD1. The CDR3 sequence is 13 residues long. Trimming removed 2 bases from V and 6 bases from J; junction bases left unmatched: 1. Germline values: CDR1 SNHLY, CDR2 FYNNEI. CDR3 nucleotide sequence: TGTGCCAGCAGTGAACGGGACAGGGGCGAGCAGTACTTC. Its translation: CASSERDRGEQYF.

The chain uses TRBV4-1 and TRBJ1-6; D gene ambiguous. CDR1 is MGHRA and CDR2 is YSYEKL in the germline V gene. V was trimmed by 1 base and J by 7 bases, leaving 11 bases between them. This CDR3 is built from 15 residues. The CDR3 protein is CASSQATSLNSPLHF. Written as DNA, the CDR3 is TGCGCCAGCAGCCAAGCGACTTCCCTCAATTCACCCCTCCACTTT.

The chain is built from TRBV6-6 and TRBJ1-1; tentatively, D is TRBD1 (5 bases). V shed 4 bases and J shed 0 bases, with 9 bases lying between them. CDR1 MNHNY and CDR2 SVGAGI come from the germline V gene (reference sequence). The length of the CDR3 is 14 residues. The CDR3 reads CASSWRGLNTEAFF. Written as DNA, the CDR3 is TGTGCCAGCAGTTGGCGGGGGTTGAACACTGAAGCTTTCTTT.

This chain uses TRBV18 with TRBJ1-3; D is unclear. Germline CDR1 is KGHSH and CDR2 is LQKENI. The CDR3 covers 14 residues. The V end lost 6 bases, the J end lost 0 bases, and 9 bases lay between the germline ends. For the CDR3, the DNA is TGTGCCAGCTCCAACACCCGCTCTGGAAACACCATATATTTT. Translation: CASSNTRSGNTIYF. Looking up the rest from reference TRBV18 and TRBJ1-3 gives the full variable domain: NAGVMQNPRHLVRRRGQEARLRCSPMKGHSHVYWYRQLPEEGLKFMVYLQKENIIDESGMPKERFSAEFPKEGPSILRIQQVVRGDSAAYFCASSNTRSGNTIYFGEGSWLTVV.

As to this clone: The junction differs from germline at one of its ends, possibly a read error. The gene calls are TRBV9 and TRBJ1-2; D is perhaps TRBD1 (6 bases). Germline values: CDR1 SGDLS, CDR2 YYNGEE. CDR3 length: 13 residues. The CDR3 coding sequence is TGTGCCAGCAGCGCAGACCACGAGGGGGTCTCATCTTTC. It codes for CASSADHEGVSSF.

On this clone: The same CDR3 arises from other DNA sequences in this sample as well. The chain recombines TRBV2 with TRBJ1-2, with 7 bases that match TRBD1. CDR1 and CDR2 (germline): SNHLY, FYNNEI. CDR3 length equals 12 residues. Trimming took 6 bases from V and 4 from J; bases not matched to a gene: 2. The CDR3 DNA reads as TGTGCCAGCAGCCGGGACAGCTATGGCTACACCTTC. Amino acids: CASSRDSYGYTF.

Here the CDR3 DNA reads TGTGCCAGCAGACGGACAGACAATTCACCCCTCCACTTT. Its protein is CASRRTDNSPLHF. The chain employs TRBV5-6 and TRBJ1-6, with TRBD1 as a possible D gene (6 bases). CDR1 is SGHDT, CDR2 YYEEEE, per germline. Trimming cost V 5 bases and J 7 bases, with 10 bases left between them. This CDR3 has 13 amino acids.

In its sample, this clone was seen once. The chain couples TRBV5-1 to TRBJ1-2; no reliable D call. The CDR3 extends over 14 amino acids. The V gene lost 0 bases and the J gene lost 6 bases, with 12 bases spanning the gap. The germline gives CDR1 SGHRS, CDR2 YFSETQ. The CDR3 DNA reads TGCGCCAGCAGCTTGGGCAGCGGAGGAGATGGCTACACCTTC. It encodes CASSLGSGGDGYTF.

The chain employs TRBV7-2 and TRBJ1-4; TRBD1 matches at 10 bases. Looked up from germline, CDR1 is SGHTA and CDR2 is FQGNSA. After removal of 6 bases from V and 4 bases from J, the junction contained 2 bases not matched to a gene. This CDR3 has 14 residues. CDR3 DNA sequence: TGTGCCAGCAGTCGGACAGGGGGTAATGAAAAACTGTTTTTT. This translates into CASSRTGGNEKLFF. Drawing the rest from reference TRBV7-2 and TRBJ1-4, the complete variable domain is GAGVSQSPSNKVTEKGKDVELRCDPISGHTALYWYRQSLGQGLEFLIYFQGNSAPDKSGLPSDRFSAERTGGSVSTLTIQRTQQEDSAVYLCASSRTGGNEKLFFGSGTQLSVL.

This chain links TRBV7-2 with TRBJ1-1; D may be TRBD1 (5 bases). Trimming left V 8 bases short and J 0 bases short, with 10 bases between. The CDR3 totals 13 residues. Germline CDR1 is SGHTA and CDR2 is FQGNSA. As DNA, the CDR3 is TGTGCCAGCGGACGACAGATGAACACTGAAGCTTTCTTT. Amino acids: CASGRQMNTEAFF.

This clone was counted a single time. The V and J genes are TRBV19 and TRBJ2-2, with D unclear. The V and J ends lost 1 base and 5 bases respectively, with 11 bases between them. The germline gives CDR1 LNHDA, CDR2 SQIVND (reference sequence). The CDR3 length is 15 residues. The CDR3 region is CASSIGAIETGELFF. The CDR3 DNA reads as TGTGCCAGTAGTATAGGGGCGATTGAAACCGGGGAGCTGTTTTTT. Filled out from reference TRBV19 and TRBJ2-2, the complete variable domain reads DGGITQSPKYLFRKEGQNVTLSCEQNLNHDAMYWYRQDPGQGLRLIYYSQIVNDFQKGDIAEGYSVSREKKESFPLTVTSAQKNPTAFYLCASSIGAIETGELFFGEGSRLTVL.

This rearrangement joins TRBV19 to TRBJ1-1, with 11 bases fitting TRBD1. The junction had 5 bases not matched to a gene; V was cut back by 10 bases and J by 4 bases. CDR3 size: 13 residues. Germline-derived CDR1 and CDR2 are LNHDA and SQIVND (reference sequence). The chain's CDR3 is CATSDRGLTEAFF. As DNA, the CDR3 is TGTGCCACTTCGGACAGGGGGCTCACTGAAGCTTTCTTT. Full variable domain (missing parts from reference TRBV19 and TRBJ1-1): DGGITQSPKYLFRKEGQNVTLSCEQNLNHDAMYWYRQDPGQGLRLIYYSQIVNDFQKGDIAEGYSVSREKKESFPLTVTSAQKNPTAFYLCATSDRGLTEAFFGQGTRLTVV.

The V call is TRBV15, the J call TRBJ2-4; weak D call: TRBD1 (6 bases). Germline CDR1 is LNHNV and CDR2 is YYDKDF (reference sequence). Trimming took 1 base from V and 10 from J, leaving 11 bases between them. This CDR3 region has 13 residues. Here the CDR3 reads CATSRAAGDIQYF. CDR3 nucleotide sequence: TGTGCCACCAGCAGAGCGGCAGGGGATATTCAGTACTTC. Full variable domain (missing parts from reference TRBV15 and TRBJ2-4): DAMVIQNPRYQVTQFGKPVTLSCSQTLNHNVMYWYQQKSSQAPKLLFHYYDKDFNNEADTPDNFQSRRPNTSFCFLDIRSPGLGDTAMYLCATSRAAGDIQYFGAGTRLSVL.

This chain joins TRBV6-1 and TRBJ2-7; 7 bases are shared with TRBD1. The CDR3 is 14 residues long. Germline trimming cut 3 bases from V and 5 bases from J; bases unmatched to any gene: 7. Per germline, CDR1 MNHNS and CDR2 SASEGT. The CDR3 here is CASSETGRWNEQYF. DNA for the CDR3: TGTGCCAGCAGTGAGACAGGGCGGTGGAACGAGCAGTACTTC.